Below, 6 T cell receptor beta chains from the same sample are listed, as sequenced in a study of T cells in localized non-small cell lung cancer. Sequenced by immunoSEQ multiplex PCR; TCRdb stores in-frame clones only, minus some. Of 20,000 to 25,000 clones listed, over 70% are singletons. This specimen consisted of PBMCs, obtained before any cancer treatment. The receptor source for this set is a man aged 40 to 69 with stage II squamous cell lung carcinoma.

The chain has TRBV9 and TRBJ2-7; the D is unclear. The CDR3 totals 15 residues. Germline V gives CDR1 SGDLS, CDR2 YYNGEE. V gave up 0 bases and J gave up 3 bases, with 13 bases separating them. CDR3 nucleotide sequence: TGTGCCAGCAGCGTAGGGGAAGGCCCAGGCTACGAGCAGTACTTC. Protein: CASSVGEGPGYEQYF.

This chain links TRBV5-8 with TRBJ1-2; D is perhaps TRBD1 (5 bases). This CDR3 is built from 13 residues. V lost 0 bases, J lost 7 bases, and 10 bases lay in between. The germline V gene encodes CDR1 SGHTS and CDR2 YDEGEE. The CDR3, as DNA: TGTGCCAGCAGCTTGGAGTCCCAGGGTGGCTACACCTTC. Encoded protein: CASSLESQGGYTF.

This clone qualifies as medium-sized (0.01 to 0.1%). The rearrangement links TRBV6-5 to TRBJ2-7; 10 nucleotides align to TRBD2. CDR1 MNHEY and CDR2 SVGAGI come from the germline V gene. Unmatched junction bases numbered 7, after V lost 6 bases and J lost 2 bases. CDR3 length: 15 amino acids. The CDR3 nucleotides are TGTGCCAGCAGCCCTAGCGGGAGACCCACCTACGAGCAGTACTTC. This gives the protein CASSPSGRPTYEQYF.

The V and J genes are TRBV20-1 and TRBJ1-1; possible D gene TRBD1, 6 bases. CDR3 size: 11 residues. V dropped 7 bases and J dropped 4 bases, with 10 bases sitting between them. Germline V gene data show CDR1 as DFQATT and CDR2 as SNEGSKA (reference sequence). The CDR3 protein is CSGRGFTEAFF. The DNA of the CDR3 is TGCAGTGGGAGGGGGTTCACTGAAGCTTTCTTT.

This chain connects TRBV9 to TRBJ1-1; the match to TRBD1 covers 12 bases. Germline CDR1 SGDLS, CDR2 YYNGEE. V dropped 3 bases and J dropped 4; count of bases not matched to a gene: 7. CDR3 length equals 16 residues. Written as DNA, the CDR3 is TGTGCCAGCAGCGCCGGGACAGGGGGCTCGGGCACTGAAGCTTTCTTT. Translating it yields CASSAGTGGSGTEAFF. The full variable domain, in which reference TRBV9 and TRBJ1-1 provide the parts outside the CDR3, is DSGVTQTPKHLITATGQRVTLRCSPRSGDLSVYWYQQSLDQGLQFLIQYYNGEERAKGNILERFSAQQFPDLHSELNLSSLELGDSALYFCASSAGTGGSGTEAFFGQGTRLTVV.

V usage is TRBV9 and J usage is TRBJ1-6; D gene unclear. The CDR3 spans 15 residues. Germline values: CDR1 SGDLS, CDR2 YYNGEE. Between the trimmed V and J ends, which lost 1 base and 7 bases, there was a span of 12 bases. The CDR3 sequence: CASSVTGFRNSPLHF. The CDR3 DNA reads as TGTGCCAGCAGCGTAACTGGGTTTCGGAATTCACCCCTCCACTTT.